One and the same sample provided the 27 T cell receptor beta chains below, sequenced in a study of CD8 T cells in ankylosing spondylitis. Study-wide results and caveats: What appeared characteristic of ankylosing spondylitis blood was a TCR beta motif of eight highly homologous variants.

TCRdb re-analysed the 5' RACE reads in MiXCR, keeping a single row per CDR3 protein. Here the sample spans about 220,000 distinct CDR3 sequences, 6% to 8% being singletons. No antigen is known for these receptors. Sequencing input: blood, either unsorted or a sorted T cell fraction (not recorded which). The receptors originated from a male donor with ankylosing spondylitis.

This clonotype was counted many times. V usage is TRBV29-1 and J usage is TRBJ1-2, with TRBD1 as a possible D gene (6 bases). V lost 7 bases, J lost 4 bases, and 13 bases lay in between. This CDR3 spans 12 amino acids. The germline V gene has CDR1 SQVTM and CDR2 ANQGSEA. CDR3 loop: CSGGAPVYGYTF. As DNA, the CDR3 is TGCAGCGGGGGGGCGCCTGTCTATGGCTACACCTTC. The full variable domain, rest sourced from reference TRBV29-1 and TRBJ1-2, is SAVISQKPSRDICQRGTSLTIQCQVDSQVTMMFWYRQQPGQSLTLIATANQGSEATYESGFVIDKFPISRPNLTFSTLTVSNMSPEDSSIYLCSGGAPVYGYTFGSGTRLTVV.

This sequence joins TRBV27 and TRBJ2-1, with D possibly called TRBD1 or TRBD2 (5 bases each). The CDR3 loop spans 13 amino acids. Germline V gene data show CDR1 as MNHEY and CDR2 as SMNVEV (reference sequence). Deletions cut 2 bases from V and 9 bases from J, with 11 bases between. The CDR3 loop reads CASSLTGDGEQFF. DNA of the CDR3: TGTGCCAGCAGTTTAACTGGGGACGGTGAGCAGTTCTTC.

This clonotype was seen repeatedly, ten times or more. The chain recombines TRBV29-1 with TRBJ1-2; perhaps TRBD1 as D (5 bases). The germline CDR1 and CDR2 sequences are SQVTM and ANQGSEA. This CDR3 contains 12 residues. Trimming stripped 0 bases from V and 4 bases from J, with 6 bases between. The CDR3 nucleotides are TGCAGCGTTGAAGAGAGGGGCTATGGCTACACCTTC. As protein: CSVEERGYGYTF.

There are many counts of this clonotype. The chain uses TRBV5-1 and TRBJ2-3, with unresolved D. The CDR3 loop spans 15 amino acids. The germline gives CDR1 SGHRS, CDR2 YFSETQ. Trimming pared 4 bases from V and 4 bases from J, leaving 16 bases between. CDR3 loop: CASSPEDKLPDTQYF. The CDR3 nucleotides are TGCGCCAGCAGCCCGGAAGACAAACTACCAGATACGCAGTATTTT. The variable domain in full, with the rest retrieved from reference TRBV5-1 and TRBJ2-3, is KAGVTQTPRYLIKTRGQQVTLSCSPISGHRSVSWYQQTPGQGLQFLFEYFSETQRNKGNFPGRFSGRQFSNSRSEMNVSTLELGDSALYLCASSPEDKLPDTQYFGPGTRLTVL.

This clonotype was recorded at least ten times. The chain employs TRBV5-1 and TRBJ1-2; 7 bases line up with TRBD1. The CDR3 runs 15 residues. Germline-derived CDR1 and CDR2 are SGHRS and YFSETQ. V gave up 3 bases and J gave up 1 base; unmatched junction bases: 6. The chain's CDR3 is CASSYWTGDNYGYTF. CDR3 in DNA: TGCGCCAGCAGCTACTGGACAGGAGATAACTATGGCTACACCTTC.

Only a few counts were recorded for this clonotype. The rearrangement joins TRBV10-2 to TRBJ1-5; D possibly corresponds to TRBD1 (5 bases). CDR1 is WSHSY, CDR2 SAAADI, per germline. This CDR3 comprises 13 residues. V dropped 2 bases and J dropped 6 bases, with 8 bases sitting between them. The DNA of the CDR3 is TGCGCCAGCAGTGAGCGGGGGAGTCAGCCCCAGCATTTT. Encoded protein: CASSERGSQPQHF.

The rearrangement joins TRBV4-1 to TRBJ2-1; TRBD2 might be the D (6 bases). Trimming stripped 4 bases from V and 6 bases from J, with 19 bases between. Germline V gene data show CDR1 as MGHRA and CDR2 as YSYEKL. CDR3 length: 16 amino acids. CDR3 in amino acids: CASSLRDRDFFNEQFF. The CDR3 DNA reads TGCGCCAGCAGCCTAAGAGATCGGGACTTCTTCAATGAGCAGTTCTTC.

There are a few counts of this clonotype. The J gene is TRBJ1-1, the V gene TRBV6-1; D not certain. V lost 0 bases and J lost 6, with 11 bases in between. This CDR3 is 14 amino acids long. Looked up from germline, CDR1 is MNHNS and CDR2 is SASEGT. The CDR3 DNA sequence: TGTGCCAGCAGTGAAGCCATAGGGTCCGCTGAAGCTTTCTTT. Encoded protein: CASSEAIGSAEAFF.

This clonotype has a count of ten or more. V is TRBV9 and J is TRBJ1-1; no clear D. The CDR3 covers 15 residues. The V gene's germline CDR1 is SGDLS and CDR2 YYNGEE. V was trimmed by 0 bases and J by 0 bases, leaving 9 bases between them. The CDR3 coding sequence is TGTGCCAGCAGCGTAGGGAAGAATCTGAACACTGAAGCTTTCTTT. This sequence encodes CASSVGKNLNTEAFF.

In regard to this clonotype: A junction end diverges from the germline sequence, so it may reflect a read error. The DNA of the CDR3 is TGTGCCAGTACGAACACAGATGCGCAGTATTTT. It specifies CASTNTDAQYF. The chain carries TRBV27 and TRBJ2-3; D uncertain. Germline values: CDR1 MNHEY, CDR2 SMNVEV (reference sequence). The CDR3 has 11 residues.

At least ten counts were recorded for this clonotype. CDR3 in DNA: TGCGCCAGCAGCGAAGGACAGGGGGCTTACTATGGCTACACCTTC. Translating gives CASSEGQGAYYGYTF. The chain has TRBV5-1 and TRBJ1-2; 11 nucleotides match TRBD1. Germline V gene sequence: CDR1 SGHRS, CDR2 YFSETQ. V lost 4 bases, J lost 3 bases, and 5 bases stayed unmatched. This CDR3 is 15 amino acids long. Full variable domain (rest looked up from reference TRBV5-1 and TRBJ1-2): KAGVTQTPRYLIKTRGQQVTLSCSPISGHRSVSWYQQTPGQGLQFLFEYFSETQRNKGNFPGRFSGRQFSNSRSEMNVSTLELGDSALYLCASSEGQGAYYGYTFGSGTRLTVV.

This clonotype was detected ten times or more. CDR3 sequence: CAWRGSGYTF. Written as DNA, the CDR3 is TGTGCCTGGAGGGGTTCTGGCTACACCTTC. The chain joins TRBV30 to TRBJ1-2; D not certain. Germline V gives CDR1 GTSNPN, CDR2 SVGIG (reference sequence). Trimming took off 3 bases at V and 7 bases at J, with 6 bases between the two ends. The CDR3 consists of 10 residues.

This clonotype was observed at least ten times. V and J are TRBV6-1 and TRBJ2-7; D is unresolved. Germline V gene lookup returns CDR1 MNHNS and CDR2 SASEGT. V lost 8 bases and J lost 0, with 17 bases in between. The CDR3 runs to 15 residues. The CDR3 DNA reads TGTGCCAGCGCTAGAGGTTTCGGAAACTCCTACGAGCAGTACTTC. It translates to CASARGFGNSYEQYF.

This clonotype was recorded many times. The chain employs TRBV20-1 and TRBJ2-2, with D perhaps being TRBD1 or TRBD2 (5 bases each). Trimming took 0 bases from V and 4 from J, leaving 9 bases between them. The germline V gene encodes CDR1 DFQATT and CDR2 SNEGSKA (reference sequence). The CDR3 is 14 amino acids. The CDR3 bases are TGCAGTGCTAGAGATATTGGGACCACCGGGGAGCTGTTTTTT. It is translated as CSARDIGTTGELFF.

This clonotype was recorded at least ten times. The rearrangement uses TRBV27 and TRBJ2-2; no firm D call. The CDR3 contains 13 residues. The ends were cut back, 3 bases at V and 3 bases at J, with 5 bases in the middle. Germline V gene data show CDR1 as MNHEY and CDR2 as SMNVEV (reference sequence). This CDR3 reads CASSFLDTGELFF. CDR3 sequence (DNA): TGTGCCAGCAGTTTCTTGGACACCGGGGAGCTGTTTTTT.

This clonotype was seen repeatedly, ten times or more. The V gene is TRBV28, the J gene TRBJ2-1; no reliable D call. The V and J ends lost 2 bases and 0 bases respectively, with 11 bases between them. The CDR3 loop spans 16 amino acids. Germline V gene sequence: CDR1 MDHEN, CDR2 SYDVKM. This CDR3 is CASSLVTSNSYNEQFF. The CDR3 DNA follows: TGTGCCAGCAGTTTAGTTACCAGCAACTCCTACAATGAGCAGTTCTTC.

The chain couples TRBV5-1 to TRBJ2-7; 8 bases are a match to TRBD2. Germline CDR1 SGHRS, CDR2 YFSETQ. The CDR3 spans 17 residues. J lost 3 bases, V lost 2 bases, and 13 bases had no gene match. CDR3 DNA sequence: TGCGCCAGCAGCTTCGATGCGCGGGGGGTCATAATCTACGAGCAGTACTTC. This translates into CASSFDARGVIIYEQYF.

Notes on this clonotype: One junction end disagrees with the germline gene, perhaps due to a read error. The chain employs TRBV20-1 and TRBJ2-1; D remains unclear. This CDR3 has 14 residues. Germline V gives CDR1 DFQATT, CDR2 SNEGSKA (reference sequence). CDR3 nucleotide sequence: TGCAGCGCTAAGAGAGAAAGCTCCTACAATGAGCAGTTCTTC. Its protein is CSAKRESSYNEQFF.

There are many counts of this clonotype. The DNA of the CDR3 is TGTGCCAGCAGCTTGGATGGACTACTCCACTCCGCCTACAATGAGCAGTTCTTC. The encoded protein is CASSLDGLLHSAYNEQFF. The chain recombines TRBV5-5 with TRBJ2-1; a possible D gene is TRBD2 (6 bases). The CDR3 runs 18 residues. The V end lost 0 bases, the J end lost 2 bases, and 18 bases lay between the germline ends. Germline loops: CDR1 SGHKS, CDR2 YYEKEE (reference sequence). Supplemented by reference TRBV5-5 and TRBJ2-1, the full variable domain reads DAGVTQSPTHLIKTRGQQVTLRCSPISGHKSVSWYQQVLGQGPQFIFQYYEKEERGRGNFPDRFSARQFPNYSSELNVNALLLGDSALYLCASSLDGLLHSAYNEQFFGPGTRLTVL.

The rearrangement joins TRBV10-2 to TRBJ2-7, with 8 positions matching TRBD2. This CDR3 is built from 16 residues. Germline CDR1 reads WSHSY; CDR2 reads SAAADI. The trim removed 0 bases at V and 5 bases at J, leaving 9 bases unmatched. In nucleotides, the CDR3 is TGCGCCAGCAGTGAGTCGATTAATAGCGGGGTCCACGAGCAGTACTTC. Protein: CASSESINSGVHEQYF.

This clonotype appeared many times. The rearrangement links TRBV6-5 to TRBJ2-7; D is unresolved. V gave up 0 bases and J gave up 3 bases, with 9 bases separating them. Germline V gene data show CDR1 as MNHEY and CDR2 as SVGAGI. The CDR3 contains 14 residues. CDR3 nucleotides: TGTGCCAGCAGTTACTCGAGGTTTGGCTACGAGCAGTACTTC. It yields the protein CASSYSRFGYEQYF.

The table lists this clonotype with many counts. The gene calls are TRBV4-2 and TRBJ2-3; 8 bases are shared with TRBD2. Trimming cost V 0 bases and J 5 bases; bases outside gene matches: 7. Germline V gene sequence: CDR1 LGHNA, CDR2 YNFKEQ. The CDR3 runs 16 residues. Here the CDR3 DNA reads TGTGCCAGCAGCCAAGAAGGCAGCGGGGGCAAAGATACGCAGTATTTT. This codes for CASSQEGSGGKDTQYF.

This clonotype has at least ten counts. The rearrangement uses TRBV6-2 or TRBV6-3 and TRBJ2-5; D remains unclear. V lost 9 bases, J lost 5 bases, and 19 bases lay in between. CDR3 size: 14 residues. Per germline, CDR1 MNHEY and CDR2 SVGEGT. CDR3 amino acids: CARNGLELTETQYF. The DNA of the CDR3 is TGTGCCAGAAATGGCCTAGAATTAACTGAGACCCAGTACTTC.

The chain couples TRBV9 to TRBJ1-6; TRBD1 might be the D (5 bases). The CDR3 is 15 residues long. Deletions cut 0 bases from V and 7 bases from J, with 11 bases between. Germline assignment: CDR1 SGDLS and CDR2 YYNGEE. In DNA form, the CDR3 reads TGTGCCAGCAGCGTAGGGCAGGGACTCAATTCACCCCTCCACTTT. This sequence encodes CASSVGQGLNSPLHF.

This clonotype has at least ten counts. CDR3 sequence: CSVENRPKNIQYF. DNA for the CDR3: TGCAGCGTTGAAAACAGACCCAAAAACATTCAGTACTTC. The V call is TRBV29-1, the J call TRBJ2-4; D unclear. CDR3 length: 13 amino acids. V lost 2 bases, J lost 2 bases, and 7 bases lay in between. CDR1 and CDR2 from the germline V gene are SQVTM and ANQGSEA.

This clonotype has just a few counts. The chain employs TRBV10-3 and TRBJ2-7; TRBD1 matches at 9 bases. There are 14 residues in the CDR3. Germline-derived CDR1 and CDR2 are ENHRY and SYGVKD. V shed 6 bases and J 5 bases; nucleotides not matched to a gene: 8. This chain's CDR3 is CAIRTGQGNHEQYF. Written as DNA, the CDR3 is TGTGCCATCAGGACGGGACAGGGAAACCACGAGCAGTACTTC.

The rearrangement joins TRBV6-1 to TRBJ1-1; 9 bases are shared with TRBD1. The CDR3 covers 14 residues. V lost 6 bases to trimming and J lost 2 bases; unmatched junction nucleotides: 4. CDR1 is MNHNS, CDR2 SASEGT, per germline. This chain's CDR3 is CASRKTGGNTEAFF. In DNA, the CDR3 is TGTGCCAGCAGAAAAACAGGGGGCAACACTGAAGCTTTCTTT.